These 23 T cell receptor beta chains originate from one sample sequenced in a study of T cells after yellow fever vaccination. TCRdb recomputed calls from the 5' RACE reads with MiXCR, one row per CDR3 protein. This sample carries approximately 330,000 distinct CDR3 sequences, roughly an eighth of them seen once, and the ten largest clones take 3.2%. Sequencing was performed on CD4+ T cells sorted from PBMCs, taken 15 days after the yellow fever booster vaccination. These receptor sequences come from a man younger than 35 who received the YFV17D yellow fever vaccine.

V gene TRBV5-1 combines with J gene TRBJ2-3; no firm D call. With 4 bases removed from V and 1 base from J, the gap between germline ends came to 13 bases. This CDR3 region has 15 residues. The V gene's germline CDR1 is SGHRS and CDR2 YFSETQ. For the CDR3, the DNA is TGCGCCAGCAGCCTAAGTCCGGGCGGCACAGATACGCAGTATTTT. Amino acid sequence: CASSLSPGGTDTQYF.

This clonotype was detected a few times. The J gene is TRBJ1-1, the V gene TRBV29-1; D perhaps matches TRBD1 (6 bases). Germline-derived CDR1 and CDR2 are SQVTM and ANQGSEA. The CDR3 loop spans 12 amino acids. V was shortened by 5 bases and J by 6 bases, with 13 bases between the two germline ends. CDR3 bases: TGCAGCGTTCGAACAGGGAAGGCTGAAGCTTTCTTT. As protein: CSVRTGKAEAFF. The entire variable domain, with the rest obtained from reference TRBV29-1 and TRBJ1-1, is as follows: SAVISQKPSRDICQRGTSLTIQCQVDSQVTMMFWYRQQPGQSLTLIATANQGSEATYESGFVIDKFPISRPNLTFSTLTVSNMSPEDSSIYLCSVRTGKAEAFFGQGTRLTVV.

This clonotype was seen many times. The genes are TRBV4-3 and TRBJ2-2; D remains ambiguous. V lost 1 base to trimming and J lost 5 bases, with 8 bases between them. This CDR3 comprises 14 residues. Germline V gene lookup returns CDR1 LGHNA and CDR2 YSLEER. The CDR3 is CASSQVFETGELFF. In DNA, the CDR3 is TGCGCCAGCAGCCAAGTTTTCGAGACCGGGGAGCTGTTTTTT.

This clonotype has just a few counts. The rearrangement uses TRBV7-3 and TRBJ2-4, with 10 bases matching TRBD2. V lost 3 bases to trimming and J lost 6 bases; unmatched junction nucleotides: 5. The germline V gene encodes CDR1 SGHTA and CDR2 FQGTGA. The CDR3 totals 15 residues. As DNA, the CDR3 is TGTGCCAGCAGCTTCAGCGGGGGGGCCGGAAACATTCAGTACTTC. The encoded protein is CASSFSGGAGNIQYF. Filled out from reference TRBV7-3 and TRBJ2-4, the complete variable domain reads GAGVSQTPSNKVTEKGKYVELRCDPISGHTALYWYRQSLGQGPEFLIYFQGTGAADDSGLPNDRFFAVRPEGSVSTLKIQRTERGDSAVYLCASSFSGGAGNIQYFGAGTRLSVL.

The chain uses TRBV7-3 and TRBJ1-1; TRBD1 matches 8 bases. The germline gives CDR1 SGHTA, CDR2 FQGTGA. This CDR3 region has 14 residues. V trimming: 5 bases; J trimming: 5 bases; junction bases outside the gene matches: 7. In nucleotides, the CDR3 is TGTGCCAGCAGCCAGGACAGGGCGGGGACTGAAGCTTTCTTT. As protein: CASSQDRAGTEAFF.

This clonotype came up many times. The V gene is TRBV6-6, the J gene TRBJ1-2, with D maybe TRBD1 (6 bases). V lost 8 bases and J lost 1, with 11 bases in between. CDR3 length: 13 amino acids. Germline V lookup: CDR1 MNHNY, CDR2 SVGAGI (reference sequence). The CDR3: CASREGGNYGYTF. In DNA, the CDR3 is TGTGCCAGCCGCGAGGGGGGTAACTATGGCTACACCTTC.

This clonotype was observed a handful of times. The chain combines TRBV12-3 or TRBV12-4 with TRBJ1-1, with 7 bases that match TRBD1. CDR3 length: 14 amino acids. The V segment lost 3 bases and the J segment 8 bases; nucleotides outside the gene matches: 9. This CDR3 is CASSFSPDRSEAFF. The CDR3 DNA reads TGTGCCAGCAGTTTTTCCCCGGACAGGTCGGAAGCTTTCTTT.

This clonotype was counted only a few times. The rearrangement uses TRBV11-3 and TRBJ2-1; the D gene is possibly TRBD2 (6 bases). The CDR3 extends over 15 amino acids. Germline CDR1 and CDR2: SGHNT and YENEEA. With 2 bases removed from V and 4 bases from J, the gap between germline ends came to 12 bases. For the CDR3, the DNA is TGTGCCAGCAGCTTACGGGGCAGCGGGTACAATGAGCAGTTCTTC. Translating gives CASSLRGSGYNEQFF.

This clonotype came up a few times. The J gene is TRBJ2-2, the V gene TRBV3-1; TRBD1 matches at 9 bases. CDR3 length: 15 residues. The V gene's germline CDR1 is LGHDT and CDR2 YNNKEL (reference sequence). Germline trimming cut 7 bases from V and 4 bases from J; bases unmatched to any gene: 7. This chain's CDR3 is CASTNGQGSTGELFF. CDR3 DNA sequence: TGTGCCAGCACCAATGGACAGGGGAGCACCGGGGAGCTGTTTTTT.

The genes are TRBV6-7 and TRBJ1-3, with TRBD1 matching over 9 bases. TRBV6-7 counts as an open reading frame of uncertain function. CDR3 length: 18 amino acids. The V gene end was trimmed by 7 bases and the J gene end by 0 bases; junction bases not matched to a gene: 13. The CDR3 nucleotides are TGTGCCAGCACCTACGGGACAGGGTTTTCCAGCTCTGGAAACACCATATATTTT. It translates to CASTYGTGFSSSGNTIYF.

The CDR3 sequence: CASNIPGTDTQYF. The CDR3 DNA follows: TGTGCCAGCAATATCCCGGGGACGGATACGCAGTATTTT. The chain employs TRBV6-5 and TRBJ2-3; D is tentatively TRBD1 or TRBD2 (5 bases each). This CDR3 is 13 amino acids long. Germline V CDR1 and CDR2: MNHEY, SVGAGI. V was trimmed by 7 bases and J by 6 bases, leaving 14 bases between them.

The chain is built from TRBV27 and TRBJ1-1, with D possibly TRBD1 on 5 matching bases. The CDR3 loop spans 18 amino acids. CDR1 MNHEY and CDR2 SMNVEV come from the germline V gene (reference sequence). The V end lost 5 bases, the J end lost 2 bases, and 24 bases lay between the germline ends. The CDR3 nucleotides read TGTGCCAGCAGTATTAGTGGGGGTATTGCCTTACGTAACACTGAAGCTTTCTTT. It encodes CASSISGGIALRNTEAFF.

This clonotype was found many times. This chain uses TRBV7-8 with TRBJ2-4; no clear D. Deletions cut 1 base from V and 2 bases from J, with 12 bases between. CDR3 length: 16 amino acids. Looked up from germline, CDR1 is SGHVS and CDR2 is FQNEAQ. The CDR3 region is CASSLELFWTKNIQYF. Here the CDR3 DNA reads TGTGCCAGCAGCTTAGAATTGTTTTGGACCAAAAACATTCAGTACTTC.

This rearrangement joins TRBV11-2 to TRBJ1-2; 8 bases line up with TRBD1. CDR3 length: 15 amino acids. V gave up 4 bases and J gave up 5 bases; unmatched junction bases: 9. Germline values: CDR1 SGHAT, CDR2 FQNNGV. CDR3: CASSYAPGTGYGYTF. CDR3 sequence (DNA): TGTGCCAGCAGCTACGCCCCCGGGACAGGATATGGCTACACCTTC.

The rearrangement uses TRBV4-3 and TRBJ2-6; D not resolved. The V and J ends lost 1 base and 3 bases respectively, with 16 bases between them. Germline lookup yields CDR1 LGHNA and CDR2 YSLEER. The CDR3 has 18 amino acids. Written as DNA, the CDR3 is TGCGCCAGCAGCCAAGCCGGACCCAATGGGCTTGGGGCCAACGTCCTGACTTTC. Encoded protein: CASSQAGPNGLGANVLTF.

The V and J genes are TRBV9 and TRBJ1-1, with unresolved D. The V end was cut by 4 bases, the J end by 1 base, with 11 bases between. The CDR3 length is 14 residues. Germline V gene data show CDR1 as SGDLS and CDR2 as YYNGEE. CDR3 bases: TGTGCCAGCAGCCCCCTGTGGACGAACACTGAAGCTTTCTTT. Encoded protein: CASSPLWTNTEAFF.

The CDR3 sequence: CAISTSGGAGETQYF. CDR3 sequence (DNA): TGTGCCATCTCGACTAGCGGGGGGGCCGGGGAGACCCAGTACTTC. The chain joins TRBV10-3 to TRBJ2-5, with TRBD2 identical over 14 bases. Germline V gives CDR1 ENHRY, CDR2 SYGVKD. This CDR3 comprises 15 residues. V trimming: 8 bases; J trimming: 5 bases; junction bases outside the gene matches: 7.

This clonotype was picked up a small number of times. V usage is TRBV12-3 or TRBV12-4 and J usage is TRBJ2-4, with D possibly TRBD1 on 6 matching bases. V was shortened by 4 bases and J by 3 bases, with 13 bases between the two germline ends. The CDR3 has 15 amino acids. In nucleotides, the CDR3 is TGTGCCAGCAGTTCTTCAGGGGTTAGCAAAAACATTCAGTACTTC. The encoded protein is CASSSSGVSKNIQYF.

V gene TRBV20-1 combines with J gene TRBJ1-2; D ambiguous. The V end lost 6 bases, the J end lost 2 bases, and 10 bases lay between the germline ends. The CDR3 is made up of 12 amino acids. In germline, CDR1 is DFQATT, CDR2 SNEGSKA (reference sequence). For the CDR3, the DNA is TGCAGTGCCCCCCCGGACAACTATGGCTACACCTTC. Its protein is CSAPPDNYGYTF.

This clonotype was seen at least ten times. J is TRBJ2-5 and V is TRBV7-9, with TRBD1 matching 7 bases. Germline CDR1 and CDR2: SEHNR and FQNEAQ (reference sequence). This CDR3 region has 14 residues. J was trimmed by 1 base and V by 5 bases; bases with no gene match: 4. CDR3 bases: TGTGCCAGCAGCCCCACAGGGGCCCAAGAGACCCAGTACTTC. The encoded protein is CASSPTGAQETQYF.

The chain joins TRBV18 to TRBJ2-3; TRBD2 aligns across 13 bases. The CDR3 length is 16 residues. CDR1 is KGHSH and CDR2 is LQKENI in the germline V gene. The V segment lost 2 bases and the J segment 6 bases; nucleotides outside the gene matches: 5. The CDR3 protein is CASSPGLAGAIDTQYF. The CDR3 DNA reads TGTGCCAGCTCACCAGGACTAGCGGGGGCAATCGATACGCAGTATTTT.

This clonotype has more than one count but fewer than ten. The chain employs TRBV11-2 and TRBJ2-3; 9 nucleotides align to TRBD2. CDR1 and CDR2 (germline): SGHAT, FQNNGV. The CDR3 is 16 amino acids. V lost 4 bases and J lost 1; bases outside the gene matches: 6. CDR3 DNA sequence: TGTGCCAGCAGCTCCGGACTAGCGCCGGGCACAGATACGCAGTATTTT. Its protein is CASSSGLAPGTDTQYF.

This clonotype has just a few counts. V usage is TRBV5-1 and J usage is TRBJ2-3, with D hard to call. The CDR3 has 15 amino acids. V was clipped by 0 bases and J by 0 bases, with 8 bases between them. Germline V gene lookup returns CDR1 SGHRS and CDR2 YFSETQ. The CDR3 nucleotides read TGCGCCAGCAGCTTGGACCGACCTAGCACAGATACGCAGTATTTT. Translation: CASSLDRPSTDTQYF.